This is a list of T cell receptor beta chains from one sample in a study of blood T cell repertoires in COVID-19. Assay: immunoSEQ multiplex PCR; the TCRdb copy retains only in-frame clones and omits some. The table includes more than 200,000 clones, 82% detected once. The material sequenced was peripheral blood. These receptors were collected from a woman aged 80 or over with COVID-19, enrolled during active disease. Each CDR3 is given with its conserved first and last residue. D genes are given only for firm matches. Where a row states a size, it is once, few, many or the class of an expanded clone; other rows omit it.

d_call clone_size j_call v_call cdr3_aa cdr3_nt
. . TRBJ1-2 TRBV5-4 CASSLAAGKTNYGYTF TGTGCCAGCAGCTTGGCCGCGGGGAAAACTAACTATGGCTACACCTTC
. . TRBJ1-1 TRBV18 CASSPGRENTEAFF TGTGCCAGCTCTCCCGGACGGGAGAACACTGAAGCTTTCTTT
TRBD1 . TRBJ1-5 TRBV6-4 CASSRDRGQPQHF TGTGCCAGCAGTCGCGACAGGGGCCAGCCCCAGCATTTT
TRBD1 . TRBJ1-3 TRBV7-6 CASSIVPGGTGNTIYF TGTGCCAGCAGCATAGTTCCAGGGGGCACGGGAAACACCATATATTTT
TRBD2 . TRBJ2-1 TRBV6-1 CASSEGGRSYNEQFF TGTGCCAGCAGTGAGGGGGGGAGATCCTACAATGAGCAGTTCTTC
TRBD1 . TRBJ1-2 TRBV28 CASSLGGQFYGYTF TGTGCCAGCAGTTTAGGGGGACAGTTCTATGGCTACACCTTC
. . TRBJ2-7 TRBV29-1 CSVGTDSYEQYF TGCAGCGTTGGGACGGACAGCTACGAGCAGTACTTC
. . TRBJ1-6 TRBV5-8 CATQGQLNSPLHF TGTGCCACCCAGGGACAACTGAATTCACCCCTCCACTTT
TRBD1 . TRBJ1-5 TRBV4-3 CASSQESGTGNQPQHF TGCGCCAGCAGCCAAGAGTCCGGGACAGGCAATCAGCCCCAGCATTTT
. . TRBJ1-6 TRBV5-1 CASSLELGGVNSPLHF TGCGCCAGCAGCTTAGAACTGGGGGGGGTAAATTCACCCCTCCACTTT
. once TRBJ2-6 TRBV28 CASSWGGTGANVLTF TGTGCCAGCAGTTGGGGGGGCACCGGGGCCAACGTCCTGACTTTC
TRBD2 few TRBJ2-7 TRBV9 CASSVEAGAYTYEQYF TGTGCCAGCAGCGTAGAGGCGGGAGCTTATACCTACGAGCAGTACTTC
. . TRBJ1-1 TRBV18 CASRGGPDTEAFF TGTGCCAGCCGGGGGGGTCCGGACACTGAAGCTTTCTTT
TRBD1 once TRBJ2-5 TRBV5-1 CASASGDRRQETQYF TGCGCCAGCGCCTCGGGGGACAGGCGGCAAGAGACCCAGTACTTC
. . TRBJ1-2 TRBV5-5 CASSPYGQYYGYTF TGTGCCAGCAGCCCATACGGACAGTACTATGGCTACACCTTC
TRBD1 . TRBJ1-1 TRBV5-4 CASSPGTGGATEAFF TGTGCCAGCAGCCCCGGGACAGGGGGGGCCACTGAAGCTTTCTTT
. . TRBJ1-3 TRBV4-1 CASSQGKGGTGNTIYF TGCGCCAGCAGCCAAGGGAAGGGGGGGACTGGAAACACCATATATTTT
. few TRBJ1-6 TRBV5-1 CASSLGGHNSPLHF TGCGCCAGCAGCTTGGGGGGACACAATTCACCCCTCCACTTT
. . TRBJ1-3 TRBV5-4 CASSYQGGGNTIYF TGTGCCAGCAGTTACCAGGGCGGTGGAAACACCATATATTTT
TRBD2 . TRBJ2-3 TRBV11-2 CASSLEPTSGGLKDTQYF TGTGCCAGCAGCTTAGAGCCTACTAGCGGGGGATTGAAAGATACGCAGTATTTT
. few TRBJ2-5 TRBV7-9 CASSLGGRSETQYF TGTGCCAGCAGCTTAGGAGGTCGGAGCGAGACCCAGTACTTC
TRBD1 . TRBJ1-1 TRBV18 CASSRDRENTEAFF TGTGCCAGCTCACGTGACAGGGAGAACACTGAAGCTTTCTTT
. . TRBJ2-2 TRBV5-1 CASSLIANTGELFF TGCGCCAGCAGCCTGATAGCGAACACCGGGGAGCTGTTTTTT
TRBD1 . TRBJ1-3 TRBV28 CASRQGGGNTIYF TGTGCCAGCAGACAGGGGGGCGGAAACACCATATATTTT
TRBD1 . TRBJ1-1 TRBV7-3 CASSLGGTGGRGTEAFF TGTGCCAGCAGCTTAGGCGGGACAGGGGGCAGAGGCACTGAAGCTTTCTTT
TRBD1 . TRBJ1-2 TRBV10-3 CATSGGTANYGYTF TGTGCCACCAGTGGGGGGACAGCTAACTATGGCTACACCTTC
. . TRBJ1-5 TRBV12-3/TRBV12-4 CASSSGQPQHF TGTGCCAGCAGTTCAGGTCAGCCCCAGCATTTT
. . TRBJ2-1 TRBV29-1 CSVPTGNEQFF TGCAGCGTCCCCACGGGAAATGAGCAGTTCTTC
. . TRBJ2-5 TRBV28 CASSLFGGAETQYF TGTGCCAGCAGTTTATTTGGGGGCGCAGAGACCCAGTACTTC
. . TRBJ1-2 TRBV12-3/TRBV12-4 CATRTGMAASSTF TGTGCCACCCGAACGGGGATGGCAGCCTCCTCCACCTTC
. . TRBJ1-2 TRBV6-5 CASSYVGAGYTF TGTGCCAGCAGTTACGTGGGGGCTGGCTACACCTTC
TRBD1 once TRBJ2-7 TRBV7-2 CASSRIEGASYEQYF TGTGCCAGCAGCCGTATCGAGGGGGCCTCCTACGAGCAGTACTTC
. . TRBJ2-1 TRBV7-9 CASSLSVYNEQFF TGTGCCAGCAGCTTATCAGTTTACAATGAGCAGTTCTTC
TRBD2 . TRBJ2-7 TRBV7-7 CASSFWRGVSYEQYF TGTGCTAGCAGCTTTTGGCGGGGGGTCTCATACGAGCAGTACTTC
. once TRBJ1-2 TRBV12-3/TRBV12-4 CASSPGSNYGYTF TGTGCCAGCAGCCCCGGGTCGAACTATGGCTACACCTTC
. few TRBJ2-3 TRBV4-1 CASRHYSTGLLTDTQYF TGCGCCAGCAGACACTATTCTACAGGGCTGCTCACAGATACGCAGTATTTT
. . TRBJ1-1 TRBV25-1 CASSERGGVSTEAFF TGTGCCAGCAGTGAAAGAGGGGGAGTCAGCACTGAAGCTTTCTTT
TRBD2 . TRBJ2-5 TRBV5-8 CASSLTGGLRETQYF TGTGCCAGCAGCCTCACCGGGGGGTTGAGGGAGACCCAGTACTTC
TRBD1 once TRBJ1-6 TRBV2 CASRRDSYNSPLHF TGTGCCAGCAGAAGGGACAGCTATAATTCACCCCTCCACTTT
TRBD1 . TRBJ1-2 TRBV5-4 CASSPDRGHHYGYTF TGTGCCAGCAGCCCCGACAGGGGGCACCACTATGGCTACACCTTC
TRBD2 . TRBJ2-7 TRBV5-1 CASSLGTSGWEQYF TGCGCCAGCAGCTTGGGAACTAGCGGGTGGGAGCAGTACTTC
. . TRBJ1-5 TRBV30 CAWEQDNGGQPQHF TGTGCCTGGGAACAGGATAACGGAGGGCAGCCCCAGCATTTT
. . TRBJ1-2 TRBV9 CASSLATGFYGYTF TGTGCCAGCAGTCTTGCCACCGGGTTCTATGGCTACACCTTC
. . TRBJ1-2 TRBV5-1 CASSLAGDRHGYTF TGCGCCAGCAGCTTGGCCGGAGACAGGCATGGCTACACCTTC
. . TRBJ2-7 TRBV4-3 CASSPFSAGYEQYF TGCGCCAGCAGCCCTTTTTCAGCAGGTTACGAGCAGTACTTC
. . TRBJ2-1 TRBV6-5 CASSPRSYNEQFF TGTGCCAGTAGTCCCAGGTCCTACAATGAGCAGTTCTTC
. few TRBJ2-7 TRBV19 CASSIGQGYEQYF TGTGCCAGTAGTATTGGTCAGGGCTACGAGCAGTACTTC
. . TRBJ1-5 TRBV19 CASTVQVRGNQPQHF TGTGCCAGTACCGTCCAGGTCCGTGGCAATCAGCCCCAGCATTTT